Sequencing of this T cell receptor (beta chain) was carried out in a study of PD-1 blockade in classical Hodgkin lymphoma. CDR1 and CDR2 from the germline V gene are MGHRA and YSYEKL. The ends were cut back, 2 bases at V and 1 base at J, with 10 bases in the middle. The CDR3 spans 15 residues. The time point was: cycle 4 day 1 (C4D1), after 5 to 7 weeks of nivolumab. Relapse after autologous stem cell transplantation occurred in every patient, and brentuximab vedotin exposure varied. In the case of this clone: Its specificity is not known.

The repertoire was sequenced with immunoSEQ multiplex PCR; TCRdb's copy has only in-frame clones and lacks some. The data hold about 50,000 clones, with around 90% observed a single time. General observations from the study: Newly diagnosed patients were reported to exhibit reduced baseline TCR diversity relative to healthy donors.

The chain employs TRBV4-1 and TRBJ2-3; maybe TRBD2 (5 bases). The sequences come from peripheral blood mononuclear cells (PBMCs), collected before the fourth cycle of nivolumab. The receptor comes from a human donor with classical Hodgkin lymphoma. The CDR3 loop is CASSQLLLGTDTQYF. CDR3 nucleotides: TGCGCCAGCAGCCAACTCCTACTAGGCACAGATACGCAGTATTTT.